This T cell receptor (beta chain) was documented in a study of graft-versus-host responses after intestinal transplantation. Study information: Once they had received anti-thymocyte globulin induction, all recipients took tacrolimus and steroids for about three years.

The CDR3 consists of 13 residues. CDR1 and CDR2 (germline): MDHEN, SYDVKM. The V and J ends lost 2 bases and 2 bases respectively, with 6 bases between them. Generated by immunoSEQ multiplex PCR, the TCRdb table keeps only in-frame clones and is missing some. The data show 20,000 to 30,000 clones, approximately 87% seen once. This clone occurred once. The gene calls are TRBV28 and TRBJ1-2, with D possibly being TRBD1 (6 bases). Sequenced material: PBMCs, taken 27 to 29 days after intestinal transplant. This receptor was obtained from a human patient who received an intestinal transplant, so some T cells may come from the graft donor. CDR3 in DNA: TGTGCCAGCAGTTTACAGGGGAACTATGGCTACACCTTC. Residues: CASSLQGNYGYTF.